This T cell receptor beta chain was identified in a study of shared clonotypes between healthy human individuals. Study at large: There were three CD4 naive, three CD4 memory, two CD8 naive and one CD8 memory plates per donor.

A word on this clone: The antigen remains unidentified.

Trimming cost V 6 bases and J 6 bases; bases outside gene matches: 7. This CDR3 is built from 15 residues. CDR1 is MRHNA, CDR2 SNTAGT, per germline. TCRdb's table, derived via immunoSEQ multiplex PCR, lists solely in-frame clones and lacks some. This table has about 110,000 clones, around 71% appearing once. Study-level results: With few donors, the genetic and exposure-history diversity represented was limited. Sharing across four donors was seen in roughly 5% of naive CD4 clonotypes.

The chain joins TRBV6-4 to TRBJ2-3, with 12 nucleotides matching TRBD2. The source of this sequence is a woman under 40 in good health. The sequencing sample was made of memory CD8+ T cells sorted from blood. Subset described: CD45RO+ cells pooled with CCR7-negative TemRA cells. CDR3 DNA: TGTGCCAGCAGCCTGACTAGCGGGAGCCCGGATACGCAGTATTTT. Protein: CASSLTSGSPDTQYF.